This T cell receptor (beta chain) was profiled in a study of T cell repertoires in aging, cancer and after chemotherapy. Across the study: The full dataset contained several million TCR reads.

Rearranged V-D-J TRB sequences were amplified with a mixed TRB-A/B primer pool. TCRdb reprocessed the multiplex PCR reads via MiXCR and lists one record per CDR3 protein. The data contain around 10,000 distinct CDR3 sequences, approximately 30% of them singletons. General observations from the study: The repertoire data cannot show anything about immunological memory following chemotherapy. Across the chemotherapy interval, each cancer cohort showed higher median generation probability, suggesting thymic rebound.

Amplification of TCR beta used genomic DNA extracted from peripheral blood. The ends were cut back, 3 bases at V and 2 bases at J, with 16 bases in the middle. CDR1 is LNHDA and CDR2 is SQIVND in the germline V gene (reference sequence). The length of the CDR3 is 16 residues. This clonotype was counted a few times. The antigen is unknown. This TCR was sampled from a human donor in good health. The chain uses TRBV19 and TRBJ1-1; no clear D. The specimen was blood. CDR3 in DNA: TGTGCCAGTAGTATGTCGGGCAGGACGTCCAACACTGAAGCTTTCTTT. Translated: CASSMSGRTSNTEAFF. The variable domain in full, with the rest retrieved from reference TRBV19 and TRBJ1-1, is DGGITQSPKYLFRKEGQNVTLSCEQNLNHDAMYWYRQDPGQGLRLIYYSQIVNDFQKGDIAEGYSVSREKKESFPLTVTSAQKNPTAFYLCASSMSGRTSNTEAFFGQGTRLTVV.